This T cell receptor (beta chain) was documented in a study of beta chain features in type 1 diabetes. General study points: Insertions at VDJ junctions were less frequent in type 1 diabetes patients. These patients also deleted more nucleotides at the same junctions.

Expressed TCRB transcripts were sequenced because the entire RNA isolate underwent reverse transcription. Sequenced by immunoSEQ multiplex PCR; TCRdb stores in-frame clones only, minus some. The sample lists 200,000 to 250,000 clones, 13% to 15% occurring once. The CDR3 is made up of 12 amino acids. The V gene's germline CDR1 is LNHNV and CDR2 YYDKDF (reference sequence). A sort by CD45RO/CCR7/CD25/CD127/CD95/CD27 yielded CD4+ naive, central memory, regulatory and stem cell-like memory cells. This clone was detected a few times. What it binds is unknown. The junction departs from germline at one end; a sequencing error may be responsible.

Sequenced material: naive CD4+ T cells from blood. V usage is TRBV15 and J usage is TRBJ1-1; tentatively, D is TRBD1 (5 bases). This TCR was recovered from a woman between 40 and 50 years old in good health. CDR3 protein: CATSGDSNEAFF. The CDR3 DNA reads TGTGCCACCAGCGGAGACAGTAACGAAGCTTTCTTT.